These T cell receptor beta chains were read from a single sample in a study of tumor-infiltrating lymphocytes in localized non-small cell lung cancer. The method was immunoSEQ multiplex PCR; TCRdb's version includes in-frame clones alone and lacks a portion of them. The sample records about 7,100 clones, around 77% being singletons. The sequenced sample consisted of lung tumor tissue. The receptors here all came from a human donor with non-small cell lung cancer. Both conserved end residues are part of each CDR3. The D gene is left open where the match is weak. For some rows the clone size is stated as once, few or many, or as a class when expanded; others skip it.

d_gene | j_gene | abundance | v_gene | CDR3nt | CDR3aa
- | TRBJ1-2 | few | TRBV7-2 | TGTGCCAGCAGCTCATGGTTGTCGGACGGCTACACCTTC | CASSSWLSDGYTF
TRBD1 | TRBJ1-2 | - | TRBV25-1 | TGTGCCAGCAGTGCGGACAGGGGGGGAAAATATGGCTACACCTTC | CASSADRGGKYGYTF
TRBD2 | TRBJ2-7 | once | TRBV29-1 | TGCAGCGTTCCGGTAGCGGGAGCCTACGAGCAGTACTTC | CSVPVAGAYEQYF
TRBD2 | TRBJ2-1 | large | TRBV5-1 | TGCGCCAGCAGCCCTTCTAGCGGGAGGGATGAGCAGTTCTTC | CASSPSSGRDEQFF
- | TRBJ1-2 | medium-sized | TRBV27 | TGTGCCAGCAGTTTATCGAACCAGGAAGGCGGCTACACCTTC | CASSLSNQEGGYTF
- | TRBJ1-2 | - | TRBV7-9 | TGTGCCAGCAGGCCTCATAACAGGGGCTACACCTTC | CASRPHNRGYTF
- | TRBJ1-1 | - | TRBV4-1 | TGCGCCAGCAGCCAAGATGGCGGAACCCTTTGGGTCACTGAAGCTTTCTTT | CASSQDGGTLWVTEAFF
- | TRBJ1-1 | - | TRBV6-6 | TGTGCCAGCAGTTACTCACCCGGGACTGAAGCTTTCTTT | CASSYSPGTEAFF
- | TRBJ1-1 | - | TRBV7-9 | TGTGCCAGCAGCTTAATGGGGATACACACTGAAGCTTTCTTT | CASSLMGIHTEAFF
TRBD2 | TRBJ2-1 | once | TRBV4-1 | TGCGCCAGCAGCCAAGGAAGACTAGCGGGAGGGCCGGGCAATGAGCAGTTCTTC | CASSQGRLAGGPGNEQFF
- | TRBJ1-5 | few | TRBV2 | TGTGCCAGCAGTCCACAGGGAAGAGACAATCAGCCCCAGCATTTT | CASSPQGRDNQPQHF
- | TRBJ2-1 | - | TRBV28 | TGTGCCAGCAGCGGACCCTGGGACAATGAGCAGTTCTTC | CASSGPWDNEQFF
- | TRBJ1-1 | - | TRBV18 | TGTGCCAGCTCCTCAGGGCAGACGGACACTGAAGCTTTCTTT | CASSSGQTDTEAFF
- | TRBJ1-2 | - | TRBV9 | TGTGCCAGCAGCGTTGGCGAAGAGGTCGACTATGGCTACACCTTC | CASSVGEEVDYGYTF
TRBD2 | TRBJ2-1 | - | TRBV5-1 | TGCGCCAGCAGCACCAGCGGGAACCACAATGAGCAGTTCTTC | CASSTSGNHNEQFF
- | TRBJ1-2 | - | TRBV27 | TGTGCCAGCAGTTTAATGAGCGGGGCCCCGGATGGCTACACCTTC | CASSLMSGAPDGYTF
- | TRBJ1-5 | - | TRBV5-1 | TGCGCCAGCAGCTTGGGTGCCGGTAGCAATCAGCCCCAGCATTTT | CASSLGAGSNQPQHF
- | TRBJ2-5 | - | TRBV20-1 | TGCGGGGGGGCGTGGCAAGAGACCCAGTACTTC | CGGAWQETQYF
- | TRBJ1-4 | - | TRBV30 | TGTGCCTGGAGGGGGGGAGCGGGGACTACGCCGAAGAAACTGTTTTTT | CAWRGGAGTTPKKLFF
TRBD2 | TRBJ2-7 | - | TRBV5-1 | TGCGCCAGCAGCTTTGGTCTAGCGGGAGTCACGTCCTACGAGCAGTACTTC | CASSFGLAGVTSYEQYF
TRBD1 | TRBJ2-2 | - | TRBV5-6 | TGTGCCAGCAGCTTGGGACAGGGCTCCGGGGAGCTGTTTTTT | CASSLGQGSGELFF
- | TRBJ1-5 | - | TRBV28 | TGTGCCAGCAACCCGGGTCTGGGGCCCCAGCATTTT | CASNPGLGPQHF
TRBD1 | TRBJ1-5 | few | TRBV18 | TGTGCCAGCTCGGGCGGACAGGGGATCAATCAGCCCCAGCATTTT | CASSGGQGINQPQHF
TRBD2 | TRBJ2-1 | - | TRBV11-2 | TGTGCCAGCAGCTCCCCCGGGAGGGCCTCCTACAATGAGCAGTTCTTC | CASSSPGRASYNEQFF
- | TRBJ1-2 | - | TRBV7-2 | TGTGCCAGCAGCACCCCGGGGAGGGACTATGGCTACACCTTC | CASSTPGRDYGYTF
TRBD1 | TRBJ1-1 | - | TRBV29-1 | TGCAGCGTTGAAGGGGGACAGGTGGGGTGGGAAAAAGCTTTCTTT | CSVEGGQVGWEKAFF
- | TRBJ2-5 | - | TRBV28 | TGTGCCAGCCAAGGACAGAACCAAGAGACCCAGTACTTC | CASQGQNQETQYF
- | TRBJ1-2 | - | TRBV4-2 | TGTGCCAGCAGCACCCGGACAGCAGGCTACACCTTC | CASSTRTAGYTF